One and the same sample provided the 7 T cell receptor beta chains below, sequenced in a study of PD-1 blockade in classical Hodgkin lymphoma. Clones were read by immunoSEQ multiplex PCR, and TCRdb kept only the in-frame ones, dropping some. This table has 20,000 to 25,000 clones, less than 95% appearing once. Time point here: newly diagnosed, previously untreated cHL patient sample. Sample: peripheral blood mononuclear cells (PBMCs). Receptors were obtained from a human donor with classical Hodgkin lymphoma.

The chain uses TRBV2 and TRBJ2-5; 7 positions agree with TRBD1. The germline gives CDR1 SNHLY, CDR2 FYNNEI. The CDR3 covers 12 residues. J was trimmed by 3 bases and V by 8 bases; bases with no gene match: 3. CDR3 amino acids: CASRQGEETQYF. The CDR3 coding sequence is TGTGCCAGCCGACAGGGCGAAGAGACCCAGTACTTC.

The rearrangement joins TRBV7-7 to TRBJ2-7, with D hard to call. The CDR3 consists of 13 residues. In germline, CDR1 is SSHAT, CDR2 FNYEAQ (reference sequence). V was shortened by 3 bases and J by 1 base, with 7 bases between the two germline ends. The CDR3 here is CASSFSDSYEQYF. For the CDR3, the DNA is TGTGCCAGCAGCTTTAGTGATTCCTACGAGCAGTACTTC.

The chain carries TRBV7-2 and TRBJ1-1; TRBD1 might be the D (6 bases). V gave up 5 bases and J gave up 4 bases, with 11 bases separating them. This CDR3 region has 13 residues. CDR1 and CDR2 from the germline V gene are SGHTA and FQGNSA. CDR3 DNA sequence: TGTGCCAGCAGCCTAGGGGGGAGCACTGAAGCTTTCTTT. Its protein is CASSLGGSTEAFF.

The CDR3 DNA sequence: TGTGCCAGCTTGGTGGGGGAATGGACTGAAGCTTTCTTT. Translation gives CASLVGEWTEAFF. The chain uses TRBV6-5 and TRBJ1-1, with TRBD1 as a possible D gene (5 bases). Trimming shortened V by 8 bases and J by 5 bases, and 15 bases separated the two germline ends. The CDR3 is 13 amino acids. Germline-derived CDR1 and CDR2 are MNHEY and SVGAGI.

This chain uses TRBV27 with TRBJ2-1; D is tentatively TRBD1 or TRBD2 (5 bases each). The germline V gene encodes CDR1 MNHEY and CDR2 SMNVEV (reference sequence). V was pared by 5 bases and J by 6 bases, with 20 bases between. The CDR3 runs 16 residues. The CDR3 nucleotides read TGTGCCAGCAGTCCGTTTATCCAGGGCGGAGGCAATGAGCAGTTCTTC. It specifies CASSPFIQGGGNEQFF.

This rearrangement joins TRBV5-6 to TRBJ2-7; no definite D call. CDR3 length equals 14 residues. Trimming removed 0 bases from V and 6 bases from J, with 13 bases in between. Germline V gene data show CDR1 as SGHDT and CDR2 as YYEEEE. DNA of the CDR3: TGTGCCAGCAGCTTGGGGTCCCCCCGGTTCGAGCAGTACTTC. Translated: CASSLGSPRFEQYF.

The rearrangement links TRBV11-2 to TRBJ2-1; TRBD2 matches at 8 bases. The CDR3 is made up of 15 amino acids. Per the germline V gene, CDR1 is SGHAT and CDR2 is FQNNGV. After removal of 5 bases from V and 5 bases from J, the junction contained 8 bases not matched to a gene. The CDR3 sequence: CASSLAGGANNEQFF. The CDR3 bases are TGTGCCAGCAGCCTCGCCGGGGGGGCAAACAATGAGCAGTTCTTC.